This entry lists 17 T cell receptor beta chains sequenced from one sample in a study of blood T cell repertoires in COVID-19. The method was immunoSEQ multiplex PCR; TCRdb's version includes in-frame clones alone and lacks a portion of them. The sample lists roughly 440,000 clones, approximately 90% occurring once. The source material was peripheral blood. All receptors come from a woman aged 45-65 years with COVID-19, enrolled during active disease.

Comment on this clone: This specimen includes other DNA sequences encoding the same CDR3. The V and J genes are TRBV7-2 and TRBJ2-1, with a tentative D call TRBD1 (6 bases). V was clipped by 1 base and J by 7 bases, with 8 bases between them. CDR3 length equals 13 residues. Germline CDR1 and CDR2: SGHTA and FQGNSA. CDR3 amino acids: CASSLGQGNEQFF. CDR3 DNA: TGTGCCAGCAGCTTAGGTCAGGGGAATGAGCAGTTCTTC.

V and J are TRBV7-3 and TRBJ2-6, with a possible D match to TRBD1 (6 bases). Germline assignment: CDR1 SGHTA and CDR2 FQGTGA. The CDR3 is 16 amino acids. Trimming stripped 5 bases from V and 0 bases from J, with 11 bases between. The CDR3 sequence is CASSPSTGSGANVLTF. CDR3 sequence (DNA): TGTGCCAGCAGCCCCTCGACAGGCTCTGGGGCCAACGTCCTGACTTTC. Full variable domain (rest looked up from reference TRBV7-3 and TRBJ2-6): GAGVSQTPSNKVTEKGKYVELRCDPISGHTALYWYRQSLGQGPEFLIYFQGTGAADDSGLPNDRFFAVRPEGSVSTLKIQRTERGDSAVYLCASSPSTGSGANVLTFGAGSRLTVL.

The chain couples TRBV9 to TRBJ2-3; D perhaps matches TRBD1 (6 bases). The CDR3 runs to 13 residues. Germline V gives CDR1 SGDLS, CDR2 YYNGEE. V dropped 6 bases and J dropped 5 bases, with 13 bases sitting between them. This CDR3 reads CASNGGVQDTQYF. The CDR3 DNA is TGTGCCAGCAATGGGGGCGTGCAAGATACGCAGTATTTT.

The V gene is TRBV7-3, the J gene TRBJ1-1, with D perhaps matching TRBD1 (6 bases). CDR1 and CDR2 (germline): SGHTA, FQGTGA. V was pared by 3 bases and J by 6 bases, with 11 bases between. The CDR3 runs 13 residues. The CDR3 reads CASSFSQGAEAFF. In nucleotides, the CDR3 is TGTGCCAGCAGCTTCTCACAGGGAGCTGAAGCTTTCTTT.

This sequence joins TRBV7-6 and TRBJ2-7, with TRBD2 as a possible D gene (6 bases). CDR1 and CDR2 from the germline V gene are SGHVS and FNYEAQ. The V and J ends lost 5 bases and 2 bases respectively, with 10 bases between them. The length of the CDR3 is 13 residues. The CDR3 loop is CASSKGLPYEQYF. In DNA, the CDR3 is TGTGCCAGCAGCAAGGGACTCCCCTACGAGCAGTACTTC.

The V call is TRBV5-4, the J call TRBJ1-3; D is uncertain. The germline V gene has CDR1 SGHNT and CDR2 YYREEE (reference sequence). The germline V and J ends were trimmed by 0 bases and 4 bases, with 14 bases remaining between them. The CDR3 sequence is 16 residues long. The CDR3 bases are TGTGCCAGCAGCTTGGAAGGAGGGCCCACCGGAAACACCATATATTTT. Its protein product is CASSLEGGPTGNTIYF. Based on the CDR3 plus reference TRBV5-4 and TRBJ1-3, the full variable domain is ETGVTQSPTHLIKTRGQQVTLRCSSQSGHNTVSWYQQALGQGPQFIFQYYREEENGRGNFPPRFSGLQFPNYSSELNVNALELDDSALYLCASSLEGGPTGNTIYFGEGSWLTVV.

The chain is built from TRBV28 and TRBJ2-1; TRBD2 is a possible D gene (5 bases). The length of the CDR3 is 13 residues. CDR1 is MDHEN and CDR2 is SYDVKM in the germline V gene. The V and J ends lost 7 bases and 9 bases respectively, with 16 bases between them. The CDR3 DNA reads as TGTGCCAGCATGTTACTAGATAAAGGTGAGCAGTTCTTC. This sequence encodes CASMLLDKGEQFF. The entire variable domain, with the rest obtained from reference TRBV28 and TRBJ2-1, is as follows: DVKVTQSSRYLVKRTGEKVFLECVQDMDHENMFWYRQDPGLGLRLIYFSYDVKMKEKGDIPEGYSVSREKKERFSLILESASTNQTSMYLCASMLLDKGEQFFGPGTRLTVL.

This clone was recorded once. V usage is TRBV6-6 and J usage is TRBJ2-7, with TRBD2 matching over 8 bases. CDR1 is MNHNY, CDR2 SVGAGI, per germline (reference sequence). V trimming: 8 bases; J trimming: 3 bases; junction bases outside the gene matches: 9. CDR3 length: 14 residues. CDR3 amino acids: CASRGGLSGYEQYF. CDR3 in DNA: TGTGCCAGCCGGGGGGGGCTATCCGGCTACGAGCAGTACTTC.

The DNA of the CDR3 is TGTGCCTGGAGTCTACAGGGGGATATCTATGGCTACACCTTC. Protein product: CAWSLQGDIYGYTF. The chain is built from TRBV30 and TRBJ1-2; 8 bases map to TRBD1. The V and J ends lost 2 bases and 4 bases, in that order; junction bases with no gene match: 6. The CDR3 is made up of 14 amino acids. Germline CDR1 GTSNPN, CDR2 SVGIG (reference sequence).

The chain carries TRBV10-3 and TRBJ2-2; no clear D. This CDR3 has 13 amino acids. Germline V lookup: CDR1 ENHRY, CDR2 SYGVKD. V shed 3 bases and J shed 4 bases, with 6 bases lying between them. CDR3 nucleotide sequence: TGTGCCATCAGTGACGAGTCCACCGGGGAGCTGTTTTTT. Its protein is CAISDESTGELFF.

This chain connects TRBV24-1 to TRBJ2-1; 9 bases match TRBD2. Germline V gene lookup returns CDR1 KGHDR and CDR2 SFDVKD. CDR3 length equals 14 residues. The J segment lost 6 bases and the V segment lost 6 bases, leaving 5 bases of the junction unmatched. CDR3 nucleotides: TGTGCCACCAGTTCTAGCGGGGAGGGCAATGAGCAGTTCTTC. Residues: CATSSSGEGNEQFF.

The chain combines TRBV5-6 with TRBJ1-4; the D is unclear. Trimming removed 4 bases at V and 8 bases at J, with 9 bases between. CDR1 and CDR2 (germline): SGHDT, YYEEEE. The CDR3 extends over 12 amino acids. The CDR3 coding sequence is TGTGCCAGCAGCCCACTAGGGGAAAAACTGTTTTTT. Its translation: CASSPLGEKLFF.

In its sample, this clone was seen a few times. The gene calls are TRBV19 and TRBJ1-2; tentatively, D is TRBD1 (5 bases). CDR3 size: 16 residues. V was cut by 5 bases and J by 0 bases, with 16 bases left in between. Germline V gene data show CDR1 as LNHDA and CDR2 as SQIVND (reference sequence). The CDR3 sequence is CASSGGRTTTNYGYTF. DNA for the CDR3: TGTGCCAGTAGTGGGGGTCGGACTACCACTAACTATGGCTACACCTTC.

V and J are TRBV5-1 and TRBJ2-6; 11 bases match TRBD2. The germline CDR1 and CDR2 sequences are SGHRS and YFSETQ. The J segment lost 0 bases and the V segment lost 2 bases, leaving 4 bases of the junction unmatched. This CDR3 is built from 18 residues. The CDR3 bases are TGCGCCAGCAGCTTTACTAGCGGGGGCCTCTCTGGGGCCAACGTCCTGACTTTC. Encoded protein: CASSFTSGGLSGANVLTF.

The V gene is TRBV5-8, the J gene TRBJ2-3, with TRBD1 identical over 8 bases. The CDR3 spans 15 residues. Germline lookup yields CDR1 SGHTS and CDR2 YDEGEE. V was pared by 6 bases and J by 5 bases, with 11 bases of the junction left unmatched. CDR3 region: CASNEPGQGRDTQYF. CDR3 in DNA: TGTGCCAGCAACGAACCCGGACAGGGAAGAGATACGCAGTATTTT.

The chain links TRBV30 to TRBJ1-5; 8 bases agree with TRBD1. The CDR3 extends over 16 amino acids. V was pared by 0 bases and J by 2 bases, with 6 bases of the junction left unmatched. CDR1 is GTSNPN, CDR2 SVGIG, per germline (reference sequence). The CDR3 sequence is CAWSVTGTGGNQPQHF. The CDR3 coding sequence is TGTGCCTGGAGTGTGACAGGGACAGGCGGCAATCAGCCCCAGCATTTT.

The V call is TRBV11-1, the J call TRBJ2-5; D gene uncertain. Germline CDR1 is SGHAT and CDR2 is FQDESV (reference sequence). This CDR3 contains 14 residues. V was shortened by 4 bases and J by 2 bases, with 11 bases between the two germline ends. The CDR3: CASSSGMTQETQYF. The CDR3 DNA is TGTGCCAGCAGCTCTGGAATGACTCAAGAGACCCAGTACTTC.